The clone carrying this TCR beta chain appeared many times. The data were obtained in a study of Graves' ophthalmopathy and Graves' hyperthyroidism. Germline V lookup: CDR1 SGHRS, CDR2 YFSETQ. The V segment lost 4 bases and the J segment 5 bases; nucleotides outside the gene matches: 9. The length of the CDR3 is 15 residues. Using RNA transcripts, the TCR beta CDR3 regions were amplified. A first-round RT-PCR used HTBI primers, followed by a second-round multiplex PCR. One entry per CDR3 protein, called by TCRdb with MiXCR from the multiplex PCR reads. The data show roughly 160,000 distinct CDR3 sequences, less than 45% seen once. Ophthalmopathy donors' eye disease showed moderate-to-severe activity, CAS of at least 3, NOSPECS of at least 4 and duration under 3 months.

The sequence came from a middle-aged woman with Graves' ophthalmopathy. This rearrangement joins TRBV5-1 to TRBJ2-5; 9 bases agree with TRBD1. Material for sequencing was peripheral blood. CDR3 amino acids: CASSENRGPGETQYF. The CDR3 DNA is TGCGCCAGCAGCGAGAACAGGGGGCCAGGGGAGACCCAGTACTTC. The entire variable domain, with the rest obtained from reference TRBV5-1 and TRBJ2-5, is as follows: KAGVTQTPRYLIKTRGQQVTLSCSPISGHRSVSWYQQTPGQGLQFLFEYFSETQRNKGNFPGRFSGRQFSNSRSEMNVSTLELGDSALYLCASSENRGPGETQYFGPGTRLLVL.